The source of this T cell receptor (beta chain) is a study of OX40 agonist ivuxolimab in advanced cancers. Generated by immunoSEQ multiplex PCR, the TCRdb table keeps only in-frame clones and is missing some. This sample has over 80,000 clones, with roughly 93% found just once. Trimming pared 3 bases from V and 2 bases from J, leaving 12 bases between. The germline V gene encodes CDR1 LNHDA and CDR2 SQIVND (reference sequence). The CDR3 length is 15 residues. This sequence originates from an adult with an advanced solid tumor such as melanoma, head and neck, liver or kidney cancer. This chain connects TRBV19 to TRBJ2-3, with D possibly matching TRBD2 (6 bases). The sequenced sample was CD4+ or CD8+ T cells sorted from blood, obtained in a trial of the OX40 agonist ivuxolimab. The CDR3 reads CASSMEGRHTDTQYF. In DNA form, the CDR3 reads TGTGCCAGTAGTATGGAGGGTCGCCACACAGATACGCAGTATTTT. The full variable domain, rest sourced from reference TRBV19 and TRBJ2-3, is DGGITQSPKYLFRKEGQNVTLSCEQNLNHDAMYWYRQDPGQGLRLIYYSQIVNDFQKGDIAEGYSVSREKKESFPLTVTSAQKNPTAFYLCASSMEGRHTDTQYFGPGTRLTVL.